Detailed here is one T cell receptor (beta chain). This record comes from a study of technical replicates of blood from several donors. The table came from immunoSEQ multiplex PCR; TCRdb's copy has only in-frame clones and leaves some out. The sample contains some 74,000 clones, 95% to 98% of which appear only once. The V gene's germline CDR1 is SEHNR and CDR2 FQNEAQ (reference sequence). V lost 4 bases and J lost 4, with 8 bases in between. The CDR3 contains 12 residues. This chain uses TRBV7-9 with TRBJ2-7, with D maybe TRBD1 (6 bases). This clonotype was sampled from a human donor in good health. What was sequenced was T cells isolated from PBMCs. The CDR3: CASSSTGYEQYF. In DNA form, the CDR3 reads TGTGCCAGCAGCTCAACAGGGTACGAGCAGTACTTC.